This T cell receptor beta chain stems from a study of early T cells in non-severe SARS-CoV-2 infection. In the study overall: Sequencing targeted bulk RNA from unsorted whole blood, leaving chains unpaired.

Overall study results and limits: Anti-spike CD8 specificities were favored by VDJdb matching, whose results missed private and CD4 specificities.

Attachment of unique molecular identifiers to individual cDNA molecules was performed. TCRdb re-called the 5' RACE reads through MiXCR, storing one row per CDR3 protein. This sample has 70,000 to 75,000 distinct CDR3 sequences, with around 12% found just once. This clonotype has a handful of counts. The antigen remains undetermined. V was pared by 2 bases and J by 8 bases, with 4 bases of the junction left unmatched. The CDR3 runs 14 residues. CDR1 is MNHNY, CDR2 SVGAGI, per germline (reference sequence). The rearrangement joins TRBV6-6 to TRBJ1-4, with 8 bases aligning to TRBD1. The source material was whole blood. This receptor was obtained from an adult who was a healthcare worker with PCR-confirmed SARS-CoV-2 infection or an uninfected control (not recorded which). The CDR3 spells CASSYVQGGEKLFF. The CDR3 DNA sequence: TGTGCCAGCAGTTACGTACAGGGGGGCGAAAAACTGTTTTTT.